Below, one T cell receptor beta chain is given with its context. The antigen is undetermined. The sample belongs to a study of T cells after posttransplantation cyclophosphamide. Study results and caveats: Recipient CMV seropositivity and CMV reactivation strongly tracked TRB clonality. Later blood repertoires were often dominated by clones from the donor CD8+ memory compartment. Skin or GI-infiltrating T cells shared few TRB sequences with blood.

The CDR3 loop spans 15 amino acids. Germline trimming cut 3 bases from V and 7 bases from J; bases unmatched to any gene: 9. Germline CDR1 reads ENHRY; CDR2 reads SYGVKD. The assay was immunoSEQ multiplex PCR, and TCRdb's table has in-frame clones only and misses some. Here the sample spans roughly 20,000 clones, less than 80% being singletons. Cyclophosphamide on days +3 and +4 followed busulfan-fludarabine conditioning and a marrow graft. The origin of this receptor is a young adult male patient who received an allogeneic stem cell transplant from a related donor, was CMV-positive, and had acute GVHD only. The graft donor may account for some of the T cells. The gene calls are TRBV10-3 and TRBJ1-5; 7 bases agree with TRBD1. Sequenced material: PBMCs, taken after an allogeneic stem cell transplant with post-transplant cyclophosphamide. The chain's CDR3 is CAISDPDRVGQPQHF. CDR3 DNA: TGTGCCATCAGTGACCCCGACAGGGTTGGGCAGCCCCAGCATTTT.